A selection of T cell receptor beta chains follows, all from one sample in a study of CD8+ T cells in alopecia areata. The protocol was immunoSEQ multiplex PCR, while the TCRdb copy is restricted to in-frame clones and leaves out a portion. The repertoire holds 140,000 to 150,000 clones, with roughly 61% as singletons. Here the sequenced sample was CD4+ T cells sorted from blood, taken at week 0. The receptors derive from a human donor with alopecia areata. The CDR3 runs from the conserved cysteine through the conserved F or W. D genes are given only for firm matches. Clone size is not always given. Where it is, it says once, few, many or a class for expanded clones.

TRBJ2-1 | - | TRBV20-1 | - | CSGTTINEQFF | TGCAGTGGGACCACTATCAATGAGCAGTTCTTC
TRBJ2-3 | TRBD1 | TRBV7-2 | - | CASSLEGQITDTQYF | TGTGCCAGCAGCTTAGAGGGACAGATCACAGATACGCAGTATTTT
TRBJ2-7 | - | TRBV9 | - | CASSPRALRGYEQYF | TGTGCCAGCAGCCCTAGGGCCTTAAGGGGCTACGAGCAGTACTTC
TRBJ2-4 | - | TRBV7-2 | - | CASSLGADSNLAKNIQYF | TGTGCCAGCAGCCTCGGGGCAGATTCCAATTTAGCCAAAAACATTCAGTACTTC
TRBJ2-7 | - | TRBV7-8 | - | CASSLTPHSYEQYF | TGTGCCAGCAGCTTAACACCGCACTCCTACGAGCAGTACTTC
TRBJ2-5 | - | TRBV18 | - | CASSPGLQETQYF | TGTGCCAGCTCACCGGGACTGCAAGAGACCCAGTACTTC
TRBJ1-4 | - | TRBV9 | - | CASSPGGTSEKLFF | TGTGCCAGCAGCCCGGGGGGGACGAGTGAAAAACTGTTTTTT
TRBJ1-3 | - | TRBV9 | - | CASSPQDSHRDTIYF | TGTGCCAGCAGCCCTCAAGACAGTCATAGGGACACCATATATTTT
TRBJ2-1 | - | TRBV5-1 | - | CASSFNVNEQFF | TGCGCCAGCAGCTTTAATGTGAATGAGCAGTTCTTC
TRBJ2-5 | - | TRBV29-1 | few | CSVVSVPVQETQYF | TGCAGCGTTGTTTCCGTGCCAGTACAAGAGACCCAGTACTTC
TRBJ1-2 | - | TRBV5-5 | - | CASSSAGGVGYTF | TGTGCCAGCAGCTCCGCAGGAGGAGTGGGCTACACCTTC
TRBJ2-3 | - | TRBV4-2 | - | CASSPGLATDTQYF | TGTGCCAGCAGCCCCGGACTTGCCACAGATACGCAGTATTTT
TRBJ2-1 | - | TRBV15 | - | CATSRVNEWPNEQFF | TGTGCCACCAGCAGAGTCAATGAGTGGCCCAATGAGCAGTTCTTC
TRBJ2-5 | TRBD2 | TRBV10-3 | few | CAISEEGLARLEETQYF | TGTGCCATCAGTGAAGAGGGACTAGCAAGGCTCGAAGAGACCCAGTACTTC
TRBJ1-5 | TRBD1 | TRBV7-9 | - | CASSPGQGRPQHF | TGTGCCAGCAGCCCAGGACAGGGACGGCCCCAGCATTTT
TRBJ2-7 | TRBD1 | TRBV6-5 | - | CASSSGQASSRKQYF | TGTGCCAGCAGTTCCGGACAGGCCAGCTCTCGTAAGCAGTACTTC
TRBJ2-3 | TRBD2 | TRBV10-3 | - | CAISPTSGGTDTQYF | TGTGCCATCAGCCCGACTAGCGGGGGAACAGATACGCAGTATTTT
TRBJ2-7 | - | TRBV5-1 | few | CASSLTGIPSYEQYF | TGCGCCAGCAGCCTAACAGGGATTCCCTCCTACGAGCAGTACTTC
TRBJ1-4 | TRBD1 | TRBV30 | - | CAWRRGGAEKLFF | TGTGCCTGGAGAAGAGGGGGCGCTGAAAAACTGTTTTTT
TRBJ2-6 | TRBD1 | TRBV15 | - | CATSSTGQGAIGANVLTF | TGTGCCACCAGCAGTACGGGACAGGGGGCTATAGGGGCCAACGTCCTGACTTTC
TRBJ2-2 | - | TRBV27 | once | CASSRNYEGTGELFF | TGTGCCAGCAGCCGTAATTATGAGGGCACCGGGGAGCTGTTTTTT
TRBJ1-2 | - | TRBV15 | - | CATSRDRDRLYGYTF | TGTGCCACCAGCAGAGATAGAGACAGGCTCTATGGCTACACCTTC
TRBJ2-7 | - | TRBV2 | - | CASSLSSYEQYF | TGTGCCAGCAGCCTGAGCTCCTACGAGCAGTACTTC
TRBJ1-1 | TRBD1 | TRBV5-6 | - | CASSAGRTGVLAAFF | TGTGCCAGCAGCGCCGGACGTACAGGGGTTTTAGCAGCTTTCTTT
TRBJ2-7 | TRBD1 | TRBV4-3 | few | CASSQYRGHEQYF | TGCGCCAGCAGCCAATACAGGGGCCACGAGCAGTACTTC
TRBJ2-1 | - | TRBV2 | - | CASRGTRENEQFF | TGTGCCAGCAGGGGGACTCGGGAAAATGAGCAGTTCTTC
TRBJ1-4 | - | TRBV15 | - | CATSRQGGEKLFF | TGTGCCACCAGCAGGCAGGGAGGTGAAAAACTGTTTTTT
TRBJ2-5 | - | TRBV13 | - | CASSLGPSAAQETQYF | TGTGCCAGCAGCTTAGGCCCCTCAGCGGCCCAAGAGACCCAGTACTTC
TRBJ1-1 | - | TRBV5-1 | many | CASSLGPNTEAFF | TGCGCCAGCAGCTTGGGCCCGAACACTGAAGCTTTCTTT
TRBJ2-1 | - | TRBV29-1 | few | CSVRADSYNEQFF | TGCAGCGTTCGGGCAGACTCCTACAATGAGCAGTTCTTC
TRBJ1-6 | TRBD1 | TRBV5-6 | - | CASSLGQGRSRNSPLHF | TGTGCCAGCAGCTTGGGACAGGGTCGAAGTAGGAATTCACCCCTCCACTTT
TRBJ2-7 | TRBD1 | TRBV4-3 | few | CASSPDRGLEQYF | TGCGCCAGCAGCCCAGACAGGGGACTCGAGCAGTACTTC
TRBJ2-7 | - | TRBV5-6 | - | CASSRGPSGSYEQYF | TGTGCCAGCAGCCGGGGGCCTAGCGGATCCTACGAGCAGTACTTC
TRBJ1-4 | - | TRBV11-1 | - | CASSSPAGTATNEKLFF | TGTGCCAGCAGCAGTCCGGCGGGGACCGCAACTAATGAAAAACTGTTTTTT
TRBJ1-5 | - | TRBV30 | - | CAWSAAKGSWQPQHF | TGTGCCTGGAGTGCTGCGAAGGGAAGTTGGCAGCCCCAGCATTTT
TRBJ1-1 | TRBD1 | TRBV27 | - | CASTKTGNSRLGTEAFF | TGTGCCAGCACGAAGACAGGGAATAGTCGGTTGGGCACTGAAGCTTTCTTT
TRBJ2-3 | TRBD2 | TRBV4-2 | - | CASSQGSAGGQDTQYF | TGTGCCAGCAGCCAAGGTTCGGCGGGGGGGCAAGATACGCAGTATTTT